This T cell receptor (beta chain) derives from a study of T cell repertoires in cytomegalovirus infection. TCRdb re-derived calls from the reads in MiXCR, one entry per CDR3 protein. The data show approximately 170,000 distinct CDR3 sequences, with 13% to 15% seen just once and around 27% held by the top ten. Many counts were recorded for this clonotype. This receptor was obtained from a human donor in good health (CMV status not recorded). Some clones in this sample may be carry-over from other donors' samples. Sequences were obtained from PBMCs.

In DNA, the CDR3 is TGTGCCAGCAGTAGAGGAACTGAAGCTTTCTTT. It specifies CASSRGTEAFF. The chain employs TRBV25-1 and TRBJ1-1; D ambiguous. Germline CDR1 and CDR2: MGHDK and SYGVNS. The V gene lost 5 bases and the J gene lost 5 bases, with 6 bases spanning the gap. CDR3 length equals 11 residues. The variable domain in full, completed from reference TRBV25-1 and TRBJ1-1, reads EADIYQTPRYLVIGTGKKITLECSQTMGHDKMYWYQQDPGMELHLIHYSYGVNSTEKGDLSSESTVSRIRTEHFPLTLESARPSHTSQYLCASSRGTEAFFGQGTRLTVV.